The 8 T cell receptor beta chains given below trace back to one sample, sequenced in a study of blood T cell repertoires in COVID-19 (dated by TCRdb to about 2020). Receptors were amplified or captured by the immunoSEQ multiplex PCR assay. Entries here come from immuneACCESS through TCRdb and include only in-frame sequences with V and J called. Some clones fail to appear in such tables; in the studies checked, an unresolved V gene covers under half of the shortfall, and the cause of the remainder is unknown. For this sample the table gives 400,000 or so clones, of which 87% were detected only once. The ten largest make up approximately 1.8% of the sample. Sequencing used PBMCs or T cells enriched from blood (not recorded which). The receptor set was obtained from a man aged 40-50 years in a cohort exposed to, infected with or recovered from COVID-19 (not recorded which).

The V gene is TRBV6-5, the J gene TRBJ2-1; 8 nucleotides match TRBD1. Germline CDR1 MNHEY, CDR2 SVGAGI. This CDR3 has 12 amino acids. V was pared by 4 bases and J by 15 bases, with 8 bases of the junction left unmatched. The DNA for the CDR3 is TGTGCCAGCAGTTCTCCGACAGGGGAGGTGTTCTTC. This translates into CASSSPTGEVFF.

The J gene is TRBJ2-1, the V gene TRBV9; 7 nucleotides agree with TRBD2. V trimming: 4 bases; J trimming: 4 bases; junction bases outside the gene matches: 8. CDR1 is SGDLS, CDR2 YYNGEE, per germline. The CDR3 extends over 15 amino acids. Here the CDR3 DNA reads TGTGCCAGCAGCCCGCGGGAGAAGTCGTACAATGAGCAGTTCTTC. This encodes CASSPREKSYNEQFF.

This chain links TRBV15 with TRBJ1-1, with D perhaps TRBD1 (6 bases). The CDR3 length is 15 residues. Trimming removed 0 bases from V and 4 bases from J, with 12 bases in between. CDR1 is LNHNV, CDR2 YYDKDF, per germline (reference sequence). The CDR3 coding sequence is TGTGCCACCAGCAGAGACAGGGGTCTCGGCACTGAAGCTTTCTTT. Amino acids: CATSRDRGLGTEAFF.

The chain uses TRBV7-2 and TRBJ2-7, with D uncertain. Germline V gene data show CDR1 as SGHTA and CDR2 as FQGNSA. CDR3 length: 14 residues. Trimming left V 1 base short and J 0 bases short, with 7 bases between. The CDR3 spells CASSLGPSSYEQYF. CDR3 DNA: TGTGCCAGCAGCTTAGGACCTAGCTCCTACGAGCAGTACTTC.

DNA for the CDR3: TGTGCCACCAGTGATACGGGACTTTACAATGAGCAGTTCTTC. Residues: CATSDTGLYNEQFF. The chain couples TRBV24-1 to TRBJ2-1, with a possible D match to TRBD2 (6 bases). This CDR3 is 14 amino acids long. V dropped 3 bases and J dropped 4 bases, with 9 bases sitting between them. The germline gives CDR1 KGHDR, CDR2 SFDVKD.

This sequence joins TRBV7-2 and TRBJ2-1; TRBD2 aligns across 9 bases. After removal of 5 bases from V and 4 bases from J, the junction contained 6 bases not matched to a gene. Looked up from germline, CDR1 is SGHTA and CDR2 is FQGNSA. The CDR3 consists of 15 residues. The CDR3 DNA is TGTGCCAGCAGCACCCGACTAGCGGAGTACAATGAGCAGTTCTTC. Its translation: CASSTRLAEYNEQFF.

The chain links TRBV30 to TRBJ2-7, with 11 bases that match TRBD1. Germline CDR1 GTSNPN, CDR2 SVGIG (reference sequence). V was pared by 3 bases and J by 2 bases, with 6 bases of the junction left unmatched. CDR3 length: 15 residues. This CDR3 reads CAWSVGTGGTYEQYF. In DNA form, the CDR3 reads TGTGCCTGGAGCGTAGGGACAGGGGGGACCTACGAGCAGTACTTC.

The chain combines TRBV5-5 with TRBJ1-5; 9 nucleotides align to TRBD1. The germline gives CDR1 SGHKS, CDR2 YYEKEE (reference sequence). The V and J ends lost 4 bases and 0 bases, in that order; junction bases with no gene match: 11. There are 18 residues in the CDR3. The CDR3 region has the DNA TGTGCCAGCAGCCCTACAGGGGGCATATCTAATAGCAATCAGCCCCAGCATTTT. Encoded protein: CASSPTGGISNSNQPQHF.